The clone carrying this TCR beta chain was seen only a few times. Its specificity is not known. The data derive from a study of CD8 T cells in ankylosing spondylitis. Study findings and constraints: From matched ankylosing spondylitis synovial fluid, disease-linked clones were reportedly recovered at significantly enriched levels. Among TCR beta sequences, a motif of several highly homologous variants appeared characteristic of ankylosing spondylitis blood. Certain motif variants had earlier been reported in reactive arthritis synovial fluid and blood.

Making use of molecular barcodes, quantitative 5'-RACE generated TCR beta libraries. MiXCR, run by TCRdb on the 5' RACE reads, gives a single entry per CDR3 protein. The sample shows roughly 160,000 distinct CDR3 sequences, approximately 9.9% of them seen only once. This CDR3 is built from 15 residues. V was clipped by 0 bases and J by 3 bases, with 12 bases between them. CDR1 LGHNA and CDR2 YSLEER come from the germline V gene. The TCR comes from a female donor with ankylosing spondylitis or in good health (not recorded which). This chain connects TRBV4-3 to TRBJ2-7, with unresolved D. The specimen sequenced was blood, either unsorted or a sorted T cell fraction (not recorded which). CDR3 nucleotide sequence: TGCGCCAGCAGCCAAGATCGAAACAAGGACTACGAGCAGTACTTC. This codes for CASSQDRNKDYEQYF.